This T cell receptor (beta chain) derives from a study of blood T cell repertoires in COVID-19. Study context: COVID-19 samples collected from the United States, Italy and Spain covered acute and convalescent phases. T cells, B-cell-depleted T cells, or PBMCs supplied cDNA or gDNA.

Only one count was recorded for this clone. Per germline, CDR1 SGDLS and CDR2 YYNGEE. CDR3 length: 12 residues. J gave up 9 bases and V 1 base, and 2 bases lay outside the gene matches. Study processing details: Amplified reference gene primers provided the basis for estimating nucleated cell counts. Generated by immunoSEQ multiplex PCR, the TCRdb table keeps only in-frame clones and is missing some. V and J calls and clone size are as listed in that table; D and trimming were resolved from the DNA. The data contain tens of thousands of clones, about 90% of them singletons. The clonotype comes from a man aged 60 to 69 with acute or convalescent COVID-19. Sequencing used peripheral blood. The V call is TRBV9, the J call TRBJ2-5, with 8 bases that match TRBD1. The CDR3 nucleotides are TGTGCCAGCAGCGTAACAGGGGGGCCCCAGTACTTC. Its translation: CASSVTGGPQYF.